This T cell receptor (beta chain) was recorded in a study of CD8+ T cells in alopecia areata. Study summary: Tofacitinib therapy lasting 6 to 18 months was followed by 6 months off drug.

Following RNA extraction, reverse transcription yielded cDNA that acted as the sequencing template. Generated by immunoSEQ multiplex PCR, the TCRdb table keeps only in-frame clones and is missing some. This table holds approximately 54,000 clones, 90% to 97% found once. It was from alopecia areata patients that lesional scalp punch biopsies and peripheral blood were collected. Using a FACSAria, the CD4+ and CD8+ T cells were sorted from the PBMCs. With respect to this clone: Its antigen is currently unknown.

Regarding the study as a whole: Mice showed clearer TCR sharing than patients did, a gap that was possibly HLA-related.

V dropped 3 bases and J dropped 7; count of bases not matched to a gene: 11. The CDR3 consists of 15 residues. Germline V CDR1 and CDR2: SQVTM, ANQGSEA. This TCR came from a human donor with alopecia areata. The genes are TRBV29-1 and TRBJ2-1; 8 nucleotides agree with TRBD1. Sequenced here: CD8+ T cells sorted from blood, sampled at week 0. The CDR3 region has the DNA TGCAGCGTTGAGGGGGTCAGGGGGCTTGAGAATGAGCAGTTCTTC. Translated: CSVEGVRGLENEQFF.